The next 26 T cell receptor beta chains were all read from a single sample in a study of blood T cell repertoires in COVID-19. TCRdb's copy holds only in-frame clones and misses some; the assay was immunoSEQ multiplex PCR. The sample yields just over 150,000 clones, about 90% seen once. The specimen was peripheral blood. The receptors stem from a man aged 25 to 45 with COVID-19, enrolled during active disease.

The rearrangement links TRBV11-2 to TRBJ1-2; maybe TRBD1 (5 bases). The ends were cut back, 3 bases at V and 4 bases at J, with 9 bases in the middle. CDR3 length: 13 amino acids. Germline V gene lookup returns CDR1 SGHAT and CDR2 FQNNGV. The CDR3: CASSFATAYGYTF. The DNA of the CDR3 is TGTGCCAGCAGCTTCGCGACAGCCTATGGCTACACCTTC.

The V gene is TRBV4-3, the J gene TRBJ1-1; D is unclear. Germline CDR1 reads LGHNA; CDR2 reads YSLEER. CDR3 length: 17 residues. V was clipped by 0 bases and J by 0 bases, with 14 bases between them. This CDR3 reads CASSQDYYGNLNTEAFF. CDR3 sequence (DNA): TGCGCCAGCAGCCAAGATTACTATGGAAACCTGAACACTGAAGCTTTCTTT.

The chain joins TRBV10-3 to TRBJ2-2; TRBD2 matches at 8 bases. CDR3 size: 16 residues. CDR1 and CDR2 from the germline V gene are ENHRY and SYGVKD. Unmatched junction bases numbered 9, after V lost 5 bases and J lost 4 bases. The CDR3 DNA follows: TGTGCCATCAGTTCCCAGCGGGGGTATGGCACCGGGGAGCTGTTTTTT. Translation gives CAISSQRGYGTGELFF.

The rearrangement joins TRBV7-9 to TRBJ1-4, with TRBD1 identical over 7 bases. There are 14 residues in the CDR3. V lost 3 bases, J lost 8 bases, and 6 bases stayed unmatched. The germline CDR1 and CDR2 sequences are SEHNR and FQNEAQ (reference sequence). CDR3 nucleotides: TGTGCCAGCAGCTTTAACAGGGGAGGAGAAAAACTGTTTTTT. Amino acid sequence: CASSFNRGGEKLFF. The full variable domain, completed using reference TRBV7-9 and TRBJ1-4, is DTGVSQNPRHKITKRGQNVTFRCDPISEHNRLYWYRQTLGQGPEFLTYFQNEAQLEKSRLLSDRFSAERPKGSFSTLEIQRTEQGDSAMYLCASSFNRGGEKLFFGSGTQLSVL.

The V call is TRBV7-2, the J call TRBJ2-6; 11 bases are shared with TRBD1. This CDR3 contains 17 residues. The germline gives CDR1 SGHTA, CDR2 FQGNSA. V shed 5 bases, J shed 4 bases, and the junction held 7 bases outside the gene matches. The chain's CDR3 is CASSPGQGASGANVLTF. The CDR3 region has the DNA TGTGCCAGCAGCCCTGGACAGGGGGCGTCGGGGGCCAACGTCCTGACTTTC.

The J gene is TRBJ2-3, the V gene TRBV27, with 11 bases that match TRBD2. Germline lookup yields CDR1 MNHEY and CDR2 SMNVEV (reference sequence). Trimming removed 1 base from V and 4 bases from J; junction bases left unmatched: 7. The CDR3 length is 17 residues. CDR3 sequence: CASSLLSSGGAADTQYF. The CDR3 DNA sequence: TGTGCCAGCAGTTTATTGAGTAGCGGGGGGGCGGCAGATACGCAGTATTTT.

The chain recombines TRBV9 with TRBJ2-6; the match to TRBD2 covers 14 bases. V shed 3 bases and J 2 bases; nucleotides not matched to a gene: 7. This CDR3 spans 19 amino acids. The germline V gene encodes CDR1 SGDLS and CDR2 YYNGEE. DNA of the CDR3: TGTGCCAGCAGCGAGGGACTAGCGGGGGCTTCGACTGGGGCCAACGTCCTGACTTTC. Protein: CASSEGLAGASTGANVLTF.

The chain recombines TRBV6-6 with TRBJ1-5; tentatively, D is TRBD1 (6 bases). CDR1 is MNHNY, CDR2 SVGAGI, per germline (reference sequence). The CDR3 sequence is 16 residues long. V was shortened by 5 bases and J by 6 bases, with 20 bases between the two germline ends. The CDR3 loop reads CASSRGGRGGVQPQHF. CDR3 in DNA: TGTGCCAGCAGTCGCGGTGGCAGGGGAGGGGTTCAGCCCCAGCATTTT.

The CDR3 nucleotides are TGCAGCGCCCGGGACAGTTTGAACACTGAAGCTTTCTTT. The encoded protein is CSARDSLNTEAFF. This sequence joins TRBV29-1 and TRBJ1-1, with 7 bases that match TRBD1. Looked up from germline, CDR1 is SQVTM and CDR2 is ANQGSEA. V lost 7 bases to trimming and J lost 0 bases; unmatched junction nucleotides: 5. The CDR3 is 13 residues long.

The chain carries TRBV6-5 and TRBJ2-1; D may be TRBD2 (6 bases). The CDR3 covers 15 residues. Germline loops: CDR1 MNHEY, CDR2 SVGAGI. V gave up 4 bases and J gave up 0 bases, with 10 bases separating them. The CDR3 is CASSWAGSSYNEQFF. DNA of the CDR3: TGTGCCAGCAGTTGGGCCGGGAGCTCCTACAATGAGCAGTTCTTC.

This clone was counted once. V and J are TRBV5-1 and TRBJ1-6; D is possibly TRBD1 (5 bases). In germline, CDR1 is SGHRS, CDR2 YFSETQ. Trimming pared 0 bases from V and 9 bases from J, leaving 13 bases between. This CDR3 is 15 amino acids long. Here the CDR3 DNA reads TGCGCCAGCAGCTTGGCTGGACAAGAGGCTTCACCCCTCCACTTT. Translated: CASSLAGQEASPLHF.

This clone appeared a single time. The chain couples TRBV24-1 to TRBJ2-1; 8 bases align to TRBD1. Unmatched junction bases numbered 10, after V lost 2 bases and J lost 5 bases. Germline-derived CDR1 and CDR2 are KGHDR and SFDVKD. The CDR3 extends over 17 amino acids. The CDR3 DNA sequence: TGTGCCACCAGTGATTCCGGCAGGGGGCCTGATGACAATGAGCAGTTCTTC. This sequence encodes CATSDSGRGPDDNEQFF.

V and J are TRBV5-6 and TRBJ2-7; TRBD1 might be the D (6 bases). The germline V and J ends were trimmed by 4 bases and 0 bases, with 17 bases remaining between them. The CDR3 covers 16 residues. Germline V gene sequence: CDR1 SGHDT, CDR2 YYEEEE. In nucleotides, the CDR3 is TGTGCCAGCAGCCTCACAGGGCAGCCGAGCTCCTACGAGCAGTACTTC. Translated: CASSLTGQPSSYEQYF.

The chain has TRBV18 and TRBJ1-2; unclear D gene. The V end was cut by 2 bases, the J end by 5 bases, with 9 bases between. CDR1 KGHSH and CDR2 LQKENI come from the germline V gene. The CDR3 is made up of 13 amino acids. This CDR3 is CASSPSAEYGYTF. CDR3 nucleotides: TGTGCCAGCTCACCAAGCGCCGAATATGGCTACACCTTC. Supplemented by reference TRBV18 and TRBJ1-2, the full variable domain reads NAGVMQNPRHLVRRRGQEARLRCSPMKGHSHVYWYRQLPEEGLKFMVYLQKENIIDESGMPKERFSAEFPKEGPSILRIQQVVRGDSAAYFCASSPSAEYGYTFGSGTRLTVV.

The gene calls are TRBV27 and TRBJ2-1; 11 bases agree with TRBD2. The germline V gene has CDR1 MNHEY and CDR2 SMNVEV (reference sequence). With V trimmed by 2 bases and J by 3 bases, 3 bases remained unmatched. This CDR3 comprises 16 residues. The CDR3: CASSLGLAGLYNEQFF. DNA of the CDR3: TGTGCCAGCAGTTTAGGACTAGCGGGTCTCTACAATGAGCAGTTCTTC.

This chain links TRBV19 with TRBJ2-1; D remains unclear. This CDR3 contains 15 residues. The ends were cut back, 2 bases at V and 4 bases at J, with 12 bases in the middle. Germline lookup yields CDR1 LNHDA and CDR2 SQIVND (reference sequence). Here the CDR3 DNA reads TGTGCCAGTAGTATATTACGCGGCGGATACAATGAGCAGTTCTTC. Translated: CASSILRGGYNEQFF.

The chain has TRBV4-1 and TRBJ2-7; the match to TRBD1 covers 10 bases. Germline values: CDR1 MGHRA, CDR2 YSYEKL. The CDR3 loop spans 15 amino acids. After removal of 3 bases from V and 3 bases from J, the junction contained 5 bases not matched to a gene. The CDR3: CASSHGTGAVYEQYF. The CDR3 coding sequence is TGCGCCAGCAGCCACGGGACAGGGGCGGTCTACGAGCAGTACTTC.

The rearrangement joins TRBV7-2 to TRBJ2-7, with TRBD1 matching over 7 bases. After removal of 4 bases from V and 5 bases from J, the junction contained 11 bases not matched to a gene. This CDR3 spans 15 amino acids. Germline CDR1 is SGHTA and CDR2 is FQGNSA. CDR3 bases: TGTGCCAGCAGCTCGGGACCGGGACAGATTAACGAGCAGTACTTC. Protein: CASSSGPGQINEQYF.

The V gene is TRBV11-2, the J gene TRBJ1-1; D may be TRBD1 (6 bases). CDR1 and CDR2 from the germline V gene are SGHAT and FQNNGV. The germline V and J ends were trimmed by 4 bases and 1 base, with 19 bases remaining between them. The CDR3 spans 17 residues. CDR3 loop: CASSSSTGGRKNTEAFF. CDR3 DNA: TGTGCCAGCAGCTCGTCGACAGGCGGTAGGAAGAACACTGAAGCTTTCTTT.

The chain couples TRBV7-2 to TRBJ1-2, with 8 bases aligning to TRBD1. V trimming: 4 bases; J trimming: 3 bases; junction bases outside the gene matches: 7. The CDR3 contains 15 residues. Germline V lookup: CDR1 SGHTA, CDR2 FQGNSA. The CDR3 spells CASSSPDRAHYGYTF. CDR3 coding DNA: TGTGCCAGCAGCTCCCCGGACAGGGCCCACTATGGCTACACCTTC.

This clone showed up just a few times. The CDR3 DNA reads TGCGCCAGCAGCCAAGATTCCAGGGGGTGGGCAGATACGCAGTATTTT. This sequence encodes CASSQDSRGWADTQYF. This chain connects TRBV4-1 to TRBJ2-3, with 7 positions matching TRBD1. This CDR3 has 16 amino acids. Germline-derived CDR1 and CDR2 are MGHRA and YSYEKL. V shed 0 bases, J shed 4 bases, and the junction held 7 bases outside the gene matches.

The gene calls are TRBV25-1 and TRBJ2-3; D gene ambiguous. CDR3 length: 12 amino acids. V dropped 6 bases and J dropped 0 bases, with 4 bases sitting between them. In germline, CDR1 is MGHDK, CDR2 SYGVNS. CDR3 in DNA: TGTGCCAGCAGGACTAGCACAGATACGCAGTATTTT. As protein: CASRTSTDTQYF.

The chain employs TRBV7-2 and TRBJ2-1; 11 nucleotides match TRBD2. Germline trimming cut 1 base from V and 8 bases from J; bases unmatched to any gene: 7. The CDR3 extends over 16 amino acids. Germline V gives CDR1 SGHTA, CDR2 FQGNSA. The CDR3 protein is CASSLGAASGRYEQFF. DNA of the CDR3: TGTGCCAGCAGCTTAGGGGCGGCTAGCGGGAGGTATGAGCAGTTCTTC.

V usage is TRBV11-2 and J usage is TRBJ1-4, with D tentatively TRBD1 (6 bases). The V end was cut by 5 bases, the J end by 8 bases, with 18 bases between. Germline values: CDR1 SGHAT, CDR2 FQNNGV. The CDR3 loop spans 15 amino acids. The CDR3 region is CASSVRGAHPEKLFF. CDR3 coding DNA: TGTGCCAGCAGCGTTCGGGGGGCGCATCCCGAAAAACTGTTTTTT.

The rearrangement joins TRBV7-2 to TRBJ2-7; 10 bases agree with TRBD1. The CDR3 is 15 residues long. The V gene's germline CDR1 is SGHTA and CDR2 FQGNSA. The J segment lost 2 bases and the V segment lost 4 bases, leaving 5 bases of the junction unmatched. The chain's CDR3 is CASSYTGTGAYEQYF. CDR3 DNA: TGTGCCAGCAGCTACACCGGGACAGGGGCCTACGAGCAGTACTTC.

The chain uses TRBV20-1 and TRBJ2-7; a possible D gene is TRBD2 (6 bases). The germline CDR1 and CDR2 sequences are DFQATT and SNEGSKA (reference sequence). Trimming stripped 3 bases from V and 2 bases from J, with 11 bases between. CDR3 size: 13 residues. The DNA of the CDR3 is TGCAGTGCTAGTGCGGGGTTAACCTACGAGCAGTACTTC. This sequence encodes CSASAGLTYEQYF.